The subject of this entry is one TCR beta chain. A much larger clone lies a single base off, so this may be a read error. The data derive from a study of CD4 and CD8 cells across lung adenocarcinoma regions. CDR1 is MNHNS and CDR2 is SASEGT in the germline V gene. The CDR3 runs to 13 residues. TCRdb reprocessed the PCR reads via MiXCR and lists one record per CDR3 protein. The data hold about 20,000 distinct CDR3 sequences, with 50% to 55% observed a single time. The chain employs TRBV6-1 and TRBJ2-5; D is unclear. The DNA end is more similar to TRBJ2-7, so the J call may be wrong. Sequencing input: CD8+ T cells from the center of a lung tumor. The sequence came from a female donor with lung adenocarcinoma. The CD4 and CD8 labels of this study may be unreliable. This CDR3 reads CASRPGFSYEQYF. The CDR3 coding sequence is TGTGCCAGCCGGCCAGGATTCTCCTACGAGCAGTACTTC.